What follows describes a single T cell receptor beta chain. Its specificity is unknown. These data come from a study of shared clonotypes between healthy human individuals. The table came from immunoSEQ multiplex PCR; TCRdb's copy has only in-frame clones and leaves some out. The table lists under 300,000 clones, about 69% of them singletons. Overall study results and limits: An anticipated effect of sequencing depth on clonotype sharing among donors was recognized. In general, naive subsets displayed greater estimated richness than memory subsets did.

The donors were all Caucasian adults (living in Nashville, Tennessee). Sample: memory CD4+ T cells sorted from blood. Subset defined: CD45RA-negative fraction. The origin of this receptor is a young man in good health.

The CDR3 loop reads CASSIVRQLPFLAGVSNEQFF. As DNA, the CDR3 is TGTGCCAGTAGTATAGTGAGACAGCTCCCGTTTCTAGCGGGAGTATCGAATGAGCAGTTCTTC. The chain uses TRBV19 and TRBJ2-1; 10 nucleotides match TRBD2. The ends lost 1 base at V and 7 bases at J; junction bases unmatched: 22. This CDR3 has 21 amino acids. Germline CDR1 reads LNHDA; CDR2 reads SQIVND (reference sequence).